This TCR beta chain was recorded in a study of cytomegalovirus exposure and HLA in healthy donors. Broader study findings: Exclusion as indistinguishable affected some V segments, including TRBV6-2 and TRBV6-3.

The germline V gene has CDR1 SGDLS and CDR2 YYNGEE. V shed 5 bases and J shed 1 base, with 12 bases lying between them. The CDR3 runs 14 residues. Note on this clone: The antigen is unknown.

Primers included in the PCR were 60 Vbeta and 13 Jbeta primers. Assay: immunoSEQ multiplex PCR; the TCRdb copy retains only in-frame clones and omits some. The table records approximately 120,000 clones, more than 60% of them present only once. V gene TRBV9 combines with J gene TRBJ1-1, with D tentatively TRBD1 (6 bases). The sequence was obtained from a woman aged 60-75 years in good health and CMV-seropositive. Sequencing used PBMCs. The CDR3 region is CASSREGQNTEAFF. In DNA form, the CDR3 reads TGTGCCAGCAGTCGAGAGGGACAGAACACTGAAGCTTTCTTT.